One and the same sample provided the 21 T cell receptor beta chains below, sequenced in a study of OX40 agonist ivuxolimab in advanced cancers. Libraries were made using the immunoSEQ multiplex PCR assay. This immuneACCESS table, as held by TCRdb, lists in-frame sequences with V and J called but not all clones. Of the missing ones, under half trace to an unresolved V gene in checked studies; the others have no known cause. For this sample the table gives 30,000 to 40,000 clones, of which roughly 80% were detected only once. The top ten clones comprise about 12% of the sample. The input for sequencing was CD4+ or CD8+ T cells sorted from blood, taken in a trial of the OX40 agonist ivuxolimab. The receptor source for this set is an adult with an advanced solid tumor such as melanoma, head and neck, liver or kidney cancer.

The CDR3 DNA is TGTGCCACCAGCAGAGACACTAGCGGGAGGTACGAGCAGTACTTC. It specifies CATSRDTSGRYEQYF. V and J are TRBV15 and TRBJ2-7; 12 bases map to TRBD2. The V gene end was trimmed by 0 bases and the J gene end by 4 bases; junction bases not matched to a gene: 1. This CDR3 spans 15 amino acids. Germline V gene data show CDR1 as LNHNV and CDR2 as YYDKDF (reference sequence).

The V and J genes are TRBV7-3 and TRBJ2-2; 8 nucleotides align to TRBD2. Per germline, CDR1 SGHTA and CDR2 FQGTGA. J was trimmed by 6 bases and V by 5 bases; bases with no gene match: 5. The CDR3 loop spans 14 amino acids. This chain's CDR3 is CASSTGLEAGELFF. The CDR3 DNA reads as TGTGCCAGCAGCACGGGACTAGAGGCCGGGGAGCTGTTTTTT.

In nucleotides, the CDR3 is TGTGCCAGCAGCTTGTTGTCGGTCCTTAGGTATGAGCAGTTCTTC. This translates into CASSLLSVLRYEQFF. The gene calls are TRBV5-6 and TRBJ2-1, with no clear D. Germline lookup yields CDR1 SGHDT and CDR2 YYEEEE. Trimming pared 1 base from V and 8 bases from J, leaving 16 bases between. The CDR3 is 15 residues long.

The gene calls are TRBV27 and TRBJ1-5; TRBD1 matches 9 bases. Trimming at V came to 3 bases and at J to 2 bases, leaving 8 bases not matched to a gene. Looked up from germline, CDR1 is MNHEY and CDR2 is SMNVEV (reference sequence). The CDR3 covers 17 residues. CDR3 nucleotide sequence: TGTGCCAGCAGTTTTTCCACAGGGGGCAGGGGCAATCAGCCCCAGCATTTT. Protein: CASSFSTGGRGNQPQHF.

The V and J genes are TRBV10-3 and TRBJ2-3; D is unclear. The CDR3 has 16 amino acids. Trimming removed 3 bases from V and 2 bases from J, with 15 bases in between. Germline V gives CDR1 ENHRY, CDR2 SYGVKD. The CDR3 spells CAISDPGRGYTDTQYF. For the CDR3, the DNA is TGTGCCATCAGTGACCCCGGGCGCGGTTACACAGATACGCAGTATTTT.

Worth noting for this clone: At one end the junction does not follow the germline gene, possibly because of a read error. The chain carries TRBV5-1 and TRBJ1-2; D not certain. The CDR3 spans 13 residues. The germline V gene has CDR1 SGHRS and CDR2 YFSETQ. DNA for the CDR3: TGTGCCAGCAGCTTGCGAGAGAACTATGGCTACACCTTC. It translates to CASSLRENYGYTF.

The CDR3 region has the DNA TGCAGTGCTAGAGACTCTTCAGGGGGGTTCTTC. Translation gives CSARDSSGGFF. V gene TRBV20-1 combines with J gene TRBJ2-1; 7 nucleotides match TRBD1. The V gene end was trimmed by 0 bases and the J gene end by 15 bases; junction bases not matched to a gene: 5. Germline-derived CDR1 and CDR2 are DFQATT and SNEGSKA (reference sequence). The CDR3 consists of 11 residues.

In its sample, this clone was seen once. This chain uses TRBV5-8 with TRBJ1-5, with D possibly TRBD1 on 5 matching bases. The CDR3 has 13 amino acids. Germline lookup yields CDR1 SGHTS and CDR2 YDEGEE. V lost 5 bases and J lost 6, with 12 bases in between. As DNA, the CDR3 is TGTGCCAGCAGAATTACAGGTACTCAGCCCCAGCATTTT. It translates to CASRITGTQPQHF.

The genes are TRBV2 and TRBJ2-3; 12 bases match TRBD2. The CDR3 runs 14 residues. J was trimmed by 10 bases and V by 6 bases; bases with no gene match: 8. Germline CDR1 reads SNHLY; CDR2 reads FYNNEI. DNA of the CDR3: TGTGCCAGCAGGGGACTAGCGGGCGGCGATCCGCAGTATTTT. It encodes CASRGLAGGDPQYF.

The V call is TRBV19, the J call TRBJ1-5, with 9 positions matching TRBD1. Trimming at V came to 1 base and at J to 2 bases, leaving 9 bases not matched to a gene. The CDR3 is 18 amino acids. The germline V gene has CDR1 LNHDA and CDR2 SQIVND (reference sequence). CDR3 region: CASSIVSGQGMGNQPQHF. The CDR3 region has the DNA TGTGCCAGTAGTATAGTCTCCGGACAGGGGATGGGCAATCAGCCCCAGCATTTT.

This clone was found once. The chain links TRBV29-1 to TRBJ2-3, with D tentatively TRBD2 (5 bases). CDR3 length: 14 amino acids. Germline CDR1 SQVTM, CDR2 ANQGSEA. Trimming stripped 5 bases from V and 2 bases from J, with 14 bases between. CDR3 nucleotides: TGCAGCGTTTCCCCCCCCGGGGTCACAGATACGCAGTATTTT. Encoded protein: CSVSPPGVTDTQYF.

This clone was observed a few times. One end of the junction fails to match germline, which may point to a read error. V is TRBV18 and J is TRBJ1-1; maybe TRBD1 (6 bases). The CDR3 has 14 amino acids. From germline, CDR1 is KGHSH and CDR2 LQKENI. CDR3 protein: CASSPQGGDTEAFF. The CDR3 nucleotides are TGTGCCAGCTCTCCACAGGGAGGGGACACTGAAGCTTTCTTT.

The rearrangement uses TRBV2 and TRBJ1-4; 12 bases line up with TRBD1. V lost 3 bases and J lost 7; bases outside the gene matches: 6. The V gene's germline CDR1 is SNHLY and CDR2 FYNNEI. This CDR3 contains 16 residues. The CDR3 DNA follows: TGTGCCAGCAGTGATGGGACAGGGGGCTTTAGTGAAAAACTGTTTTTT. Translated: CASSDGTGGFSEKLFF.

This clone was observed once. DNA for the CDR3: TGTGCCAGCAGCTTAGGGAGATGGGACACCCACTCCTACAATGAGCAGTTCTTC. Translated, it gives CASSLGRWDTHSYNEQFF. This sequence joins TRBV11-3 and TRBJ2-1, with D perhaps TRBD1 (6 bases). Germline CDR1 SGHNT, CDR2 YENEEA. V was pared by 1 base and J by 0 bases, with 16 bases between. This CDR3 has 18 residues.

This chain joins TRBV7-9 and TRBJ1-2; perhaps TRBD1 as D (5 bases). In germline, CDR1 is SEHNR, CDR2 FQNEAQ (reference sequence). Deletions cut 5 bases from V and 7 bases from J, with 11 bases between. The CDR3 covers 12 residues. The CDR3 region has the DNA TGTGCCAGCAGCCACCGGAGGGGTGGCTACACCTTC. As protein: CASSHRRGGYTF.

The rearrangement links TRBV5-4 to TRBJ1-5, with TRBD1 matching over 10 bases. The CDR3 runs 16 residues. The V segment lost 0 bases and the J segment 6 bases; nucleotides outside the gene matches: 6. Germline CDR1 and CDR2: SGHNT and YYREEE (reference sequence). CDR3 DNA: TGTGCCAGCAGCTTGGGGGGACAGGGGTTAGGTCAGCCCCAGCATTTT. Residues: CASSLGGQGLGQPQHF.

The V gene is TRBV5-1, the J gene TRBJ2-5; 7 nucleotides match TRBD2. Germline CDR1 is SGHRS and CDR2 is YFSETQ. V lost 4 bases, J lost 1 base, and 7 bases stayed unmatched. The CDR3 is 15 residues long. CDR3 DNA: TGCGCCAGCAGCATCCTTCCGGGAGGCCAAGAGACCCAGTACTTC. Protein: CASSILPGGQETQYF.

The chain is built from TRBV18 and TRBJ1-2; D may be TRBD1 (6 bases). In germline, CDR1 is KGHSH, CDR2 LQKENI. V was trimmed by 4 bases and J by 4 bases, leaving 13 bases between them. CDR3 size: 14 residues. For the CDR3, the DNA is TGTGCCAGCTCACTAGGACAGTTGGGCTATGGCTACACCTTC. Its translation is CASSLGQLGYGYTF.

The chain joins TRBV7-9 to TRBJ2-2, with D possibly TRBD2 on 7 matching bases. Germline loops: CDR1 SEHNR, CDR2 FQNEAQ (reference sequence). The CDR3 has 16 amino acids. V lost 2 bases and J 1 base, leaving 11 bases between the germline ends. CDR3 DNA sequence: TGTGCCAGCAGCTTAAGGGGGGGCGTGAACACCGGGGAGCTGTTTTTT. Translated: CASSLRGGVNTGELFF. Drawing the rest from reference TRBV7-9 and TRBJ2-2, the complete variable domain is DTGVSQNPRHKITKRGQNVTFRCDPISEHNRLYWYRQTLGQGPEFLTYFQNEAQLEKSRLLSDRFSAERPKGSFSTLEIQRTEQGDSAMYLCASSLRGGVNTGELFFGEGSRLTVL.

The rearrangement uses TRBV6-1 and TRBJ2-1, with 8 bases aligning to TRBD2. J gave up 8 bases and V 4 bases, and 13 bases lay outside the gene matches. The length of the CDR3 is 16 residues. Germline loops: CDR1 MNHNS, CDR2 SASEGT. CDR3 in amino acids: CASSGRSGRVLDEQFF. In nucleotides, the CDR3 is TGTGCCAGCAGTGGGCGAAGCGGGAGAGTCCTCGATGAGCAGTTCTTC.

The chain couples TRBV19 to TRBJ1-5; tentative D call: TRBD1 (6 bases). V was cut by 9 bases and J by 0 bases, with 24 bases left in between. Germline V lookup: CDR1 LNHDA, CDR2 SQIVND (reference sequence). This CDR3 contains 18 residues. CDR3 sequence (DNA): TGTGCCAGGACTAGGACAGACTTGGACTTATATAGCAATCAGCCCCAGCATTTT. Its protein is CARTRTDLDLYSNQPQHF.